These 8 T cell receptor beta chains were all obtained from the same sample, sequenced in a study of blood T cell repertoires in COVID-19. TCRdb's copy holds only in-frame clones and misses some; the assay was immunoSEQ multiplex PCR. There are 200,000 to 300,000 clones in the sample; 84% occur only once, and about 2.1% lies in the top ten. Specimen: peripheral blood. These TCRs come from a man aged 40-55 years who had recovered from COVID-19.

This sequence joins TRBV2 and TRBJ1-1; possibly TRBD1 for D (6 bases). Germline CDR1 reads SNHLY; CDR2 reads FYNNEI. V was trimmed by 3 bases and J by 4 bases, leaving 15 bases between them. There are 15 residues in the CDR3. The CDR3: CASSDAAGAGTEAFF. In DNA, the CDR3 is TGTGCCAGCAGTGACGCAGCGGGGGCAGGCACTGAAGCTTTCTTT.

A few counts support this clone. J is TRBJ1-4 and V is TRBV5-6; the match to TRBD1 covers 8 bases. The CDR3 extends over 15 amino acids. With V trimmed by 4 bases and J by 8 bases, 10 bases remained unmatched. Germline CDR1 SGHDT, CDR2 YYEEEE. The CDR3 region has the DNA TGTGCCAGCAGCACCTGGGACAGGCGTCCCGAAAAACTGTTTTTT. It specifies CASSTWDRRPEKLFF.

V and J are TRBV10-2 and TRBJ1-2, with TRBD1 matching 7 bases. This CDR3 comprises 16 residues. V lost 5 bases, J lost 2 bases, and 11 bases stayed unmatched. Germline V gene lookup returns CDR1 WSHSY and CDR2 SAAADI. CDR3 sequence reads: CASSSSNGRGNYGYTF. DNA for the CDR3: TGCGCCAGCAGTTCGAGTAATGGCAGGGGGAACTATGGCTACACCTTC.

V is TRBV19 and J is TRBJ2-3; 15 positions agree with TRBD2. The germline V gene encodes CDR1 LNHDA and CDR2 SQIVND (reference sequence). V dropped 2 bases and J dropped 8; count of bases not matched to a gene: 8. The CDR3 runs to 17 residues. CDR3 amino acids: CASSIRWTSGGVGTQYF. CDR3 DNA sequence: TGTGCCAGTAGTATAAGGTGGACTAGCGGGGGGGTAGGTACGCAGTATTTT.

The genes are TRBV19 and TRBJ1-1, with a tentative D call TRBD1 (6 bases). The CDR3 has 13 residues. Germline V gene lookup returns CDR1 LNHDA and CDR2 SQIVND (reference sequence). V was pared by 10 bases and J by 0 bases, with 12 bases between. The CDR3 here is CATQRTVNTEAFF. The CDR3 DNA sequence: TGTGCCACTCAACGGACAGTGAACACTGAAGCTTTCTTT. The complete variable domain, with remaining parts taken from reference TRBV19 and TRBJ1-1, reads DGGITQSPKYLFRKEGQNVTLSCEQNLNHDAMYWYRQDPGQGLRLIYYSQIVNDFQKGDIAEGYSVSREKKESFPLTVTSAQKNPTAFYLCATQRTVNTEAFFGQGTRLTVV.

The CDR3: CASSKGVYGTSGGCSSYEQYF. CDR3 DNA: TGTGCCAGCAGCAAAGGAGTCTACGGGACTAGCGGGGGGTGCAGCTCCTACGAGCAGTACTTC. J is TRBJ2-7 and V is TRBV21-1; the DNA was not compared with TRBD2, the D call given in the table. TRBV21-1 is shown as a pseudogene. This CDR3 comprises 21 residues.

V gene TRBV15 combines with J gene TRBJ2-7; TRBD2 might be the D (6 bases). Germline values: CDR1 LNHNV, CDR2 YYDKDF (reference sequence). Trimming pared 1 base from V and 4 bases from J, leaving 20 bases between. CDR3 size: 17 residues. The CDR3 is CATSRAGSGGSVYEQYF. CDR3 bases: TGTGCCACCAGCAGAGCCGGGAGTGGGGGAAGCGTATACGAGCAGTACTTC.

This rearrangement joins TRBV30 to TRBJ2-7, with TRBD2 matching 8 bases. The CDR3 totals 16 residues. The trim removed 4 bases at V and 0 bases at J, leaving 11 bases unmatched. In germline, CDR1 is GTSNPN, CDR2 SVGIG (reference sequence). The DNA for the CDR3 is TGTGCCTGGACCCGGCGGGAGGCCCTTTACTCCTACGAGCAGTACTTC. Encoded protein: CAWTRREALYSYEQYF. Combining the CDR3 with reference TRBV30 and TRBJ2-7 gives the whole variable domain SQTIHQWPATLVQPVGSPLSLECTVEGTSNPNLYWYRQAAGRGLQLLFYSVGIGQISSEVPQNLSASRPQDRQFILSSKKLLLSDSGFYLCAWTRREALYSYEQYFGPGTRLTVT.